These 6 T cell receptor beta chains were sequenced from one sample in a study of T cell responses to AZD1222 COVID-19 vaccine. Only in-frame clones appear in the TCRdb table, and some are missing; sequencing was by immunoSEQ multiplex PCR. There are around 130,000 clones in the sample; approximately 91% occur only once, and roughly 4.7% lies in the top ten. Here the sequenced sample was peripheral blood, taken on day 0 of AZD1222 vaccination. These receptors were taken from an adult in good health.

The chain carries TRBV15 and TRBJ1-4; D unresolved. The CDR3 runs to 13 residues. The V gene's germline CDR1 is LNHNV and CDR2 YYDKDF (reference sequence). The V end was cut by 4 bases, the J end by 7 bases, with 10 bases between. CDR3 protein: CATSIRKVEKLFF. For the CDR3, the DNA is TGTGCCACCAGCATAAGGAAAGTTGAAAAACTGTTTTTT.

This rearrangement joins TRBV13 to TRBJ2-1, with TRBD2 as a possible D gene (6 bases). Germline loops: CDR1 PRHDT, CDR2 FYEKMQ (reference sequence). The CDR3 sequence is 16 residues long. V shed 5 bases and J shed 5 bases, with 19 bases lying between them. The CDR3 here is CASSPPVADWHNEQFF. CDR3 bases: TGTGCCAGCAGCCCGCCCGTAGCGGATTGGCACAATGAGCAGTTCTTC.

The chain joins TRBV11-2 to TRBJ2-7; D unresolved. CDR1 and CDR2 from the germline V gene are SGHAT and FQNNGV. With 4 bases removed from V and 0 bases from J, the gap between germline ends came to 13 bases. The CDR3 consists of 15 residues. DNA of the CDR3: TGTGCCAGCAGCTCCAGACTTTCCTCCTCCTACGAGCAGTACTTC. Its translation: CASSSRLSSSYEQYF.

Written as DNA, the CDR3 is TGCAGCGTTGGGCGGGGAAACACTGAAGCTTTCTTT. This encodes CSVGRGNTEAFF. The chain employs TRBV29-1 and TRBJ1-1, with D unresolved. Germline assignment: CDR1 SQVTM and CDR2 ANQGSEA. The CDR3 runs 12 residues. Trimming shortened V by 4 bases and J by 2 bases, and 8 bases separated the two germline ends.

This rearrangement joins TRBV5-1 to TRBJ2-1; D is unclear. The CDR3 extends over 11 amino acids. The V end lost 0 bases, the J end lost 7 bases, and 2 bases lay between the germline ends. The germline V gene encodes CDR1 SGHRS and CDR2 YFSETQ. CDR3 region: CASSLGNEQFF. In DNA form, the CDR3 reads TGCGCCAGCAGCTTGGGGAATGAGCAGTTCTTC.

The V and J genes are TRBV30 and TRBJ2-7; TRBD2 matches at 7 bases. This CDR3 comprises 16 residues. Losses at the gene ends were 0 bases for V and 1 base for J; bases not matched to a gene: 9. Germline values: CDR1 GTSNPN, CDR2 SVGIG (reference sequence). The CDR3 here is CAWSVLAGRRSYEQYF. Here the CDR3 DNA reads TGTGCCTGGAGTGTACTGGCCGGGAGGAGGTCCTACGAGCAGTACTTC.